The following is a TCR beta chain sequence with its context. Its antigen is not known. This record comes from a study of cytomegalovirus exposure and HLA in healthy donors. Study-wide results and caveats: The authors reported that TCR beta sequences could predict HLA-A and HLA-B alleles. These predictions were accurate for most subjects in the first cohort. Excluded: some indistinguishable V segments such as TRBV6-2 and TRBV6-3. A link between a missense DCLRE1C variant and TCR beta V- and J-gene trimming emerged from a later analysis.

The CDR3 is 17 residues long. Germline V gene data show CDR1 as SGHNT and CDR2 as YENEEA. Trimming at V came to 2 bases and at J to 6 bases, leaving 9 bases not matched to a gene. The PCR made use of 60 Vbeta and 13 Jbeta primers. The table came from immunoSEQ multiplex PCR; TCRdb's copy has only in-frame clones and leaves some out. The repertoire holds over 100,000 clones, with roughly 85% as singletons. The material sequenced was PBMCs. The sequence was collected from a man aged 25 to 40 in good health and CMV-seropositive. J is TRBJ2-5 and V is TRBV11-3, with 13 bases lining up with TRBD2. This CDR3 reads CASSLRDWTSGRKTQYF. The CDR3 coding sequence is TGTGCCAGCAGCTTAAGGGATTGGACTAGCGGGAGAAAGACCCAGTACTTC. The full variable domain, in which reference TRBV11-3 and TRBJ2-5 provide the parts outside the CDR3, is EAGVVQSPRYKIIEKKQPVAFWCNPISGHNTLYWYLQNLGQGPELLIRYENEEAVDDSQLPKDRFSAERLKGVDSTLKIQPAELGDSAVYLCASSLRDWTSGRKTQYFGPGTRLLVL.